This TCR beta chain appears in the sequencing data of a study of blood T cell repertoires in COVID-19 (dated by TCRdb to 2020 to 2021). For the study in its entirety: The collaborator samples originated in the United States, Italy and Spain and spanned the acute and convalescent phases of COVID-19. The material from the prospective study consisted of cDNA or gDNA derived from T cells, B-cell-depleted T cells, or PBMCs. The samples were drawn from the first 160 participants of the ongoing ImmuneRACE study and from 1,254 subjects provided by 6 global collaborators. The dataset comprised deeply sampled blood TCRbeta repertoires from subjects exposed to, actively infected with, or recovered from COVID-19. Where available, HLA class I and class II types were taken from metadata supplied by the sample provider and were not determined by assay-based typing. Nearly every sample came with metadata listing a de-identified subject ID, COVID-19 status, age in years and sex. The repertoires were released in a freely available public database intended as a resource for research on the immune response to SARS-CoV-2.

TCRbeta CDR3 regions were amplified from genomic DNA by means of the immunoSEQ Assay, a bias-controlled multiplex PCR. Regarding the original processing steps: Within the assay, amplification of reference gene primers was used to estimate how many nucleated cells each sample contained. Sequence reads were collapsed and filtered to measure the absolute abundance of every unique TCRbeta CDR3 rearrangement. Productive Simpson clonality was computed per sample as the square root of Simpson's diversity index over productive rearrangements. Entries here come from immuneACCESS through TCRdb and include only in-frame sequences with V and J called. Some clones fail to appear in such tables; in the studies checked, an unresolved V gene covers under half of the shortfall, and the cause of the remainder is unknown. V and J calls and clone size come straight from that table; D and trimming were deduced from the DNA. Recorded for this sample are about 280,000 clones; 80% to 90% of them occurred a single time. The ten top clones hold around 2.9% of the sample.

A remark on this clone: It has no known antigen specificity. Per-nucleotide qualities are absent, and no much larger clonotype sits a single base away.

Taken from the germline V gene, the CDR1 and CDR2 loops are SGHRS and YFSETQ. The V and J ends are trimmed by 6 bases and 5 bases, leaving 8 bases between them. From cysteine to phenylalanine, the CDR3 is 11 amino acids long. The only DNA kept is the CDR3, 33 bases in frame from the first base. The collaborating institutions used their own protocols to collect whole blood in K2EDTA tubes. Collaborator samples were shipped for TCRbeta analysis as frozen whole blood, isolated PBMCs, or DNA extracted from either sample type. General study outcomes and caveats: Clinical and demographic metadata were provided uncurated, with the amount varying by source and participant.

Sequenced: peripheral blood. The sequence came from a woman in her 30s with active or convalescent COVID-19. The chain uses TRBV5-1 and TRBJ2-5; TRBD2 is perhaps the D gene, given 5 matching bases. The bases are TGCGCCAGCATCGGGGAGGAGACCCAGTACTTC. It is translated as CASIGEETQYF.